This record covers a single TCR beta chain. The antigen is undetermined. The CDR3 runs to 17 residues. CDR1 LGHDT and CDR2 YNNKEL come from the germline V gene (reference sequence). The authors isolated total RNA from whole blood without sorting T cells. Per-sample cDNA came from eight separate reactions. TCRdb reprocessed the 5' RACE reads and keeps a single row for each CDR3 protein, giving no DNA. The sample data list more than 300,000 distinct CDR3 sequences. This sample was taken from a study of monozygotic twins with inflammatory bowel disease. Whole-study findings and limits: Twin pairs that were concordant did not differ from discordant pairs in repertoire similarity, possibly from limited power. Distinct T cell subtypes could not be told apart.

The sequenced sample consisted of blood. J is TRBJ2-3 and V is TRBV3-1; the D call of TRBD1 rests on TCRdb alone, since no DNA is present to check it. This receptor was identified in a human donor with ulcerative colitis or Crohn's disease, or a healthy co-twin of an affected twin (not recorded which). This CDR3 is CASSRSGLGGLTDTQYF.